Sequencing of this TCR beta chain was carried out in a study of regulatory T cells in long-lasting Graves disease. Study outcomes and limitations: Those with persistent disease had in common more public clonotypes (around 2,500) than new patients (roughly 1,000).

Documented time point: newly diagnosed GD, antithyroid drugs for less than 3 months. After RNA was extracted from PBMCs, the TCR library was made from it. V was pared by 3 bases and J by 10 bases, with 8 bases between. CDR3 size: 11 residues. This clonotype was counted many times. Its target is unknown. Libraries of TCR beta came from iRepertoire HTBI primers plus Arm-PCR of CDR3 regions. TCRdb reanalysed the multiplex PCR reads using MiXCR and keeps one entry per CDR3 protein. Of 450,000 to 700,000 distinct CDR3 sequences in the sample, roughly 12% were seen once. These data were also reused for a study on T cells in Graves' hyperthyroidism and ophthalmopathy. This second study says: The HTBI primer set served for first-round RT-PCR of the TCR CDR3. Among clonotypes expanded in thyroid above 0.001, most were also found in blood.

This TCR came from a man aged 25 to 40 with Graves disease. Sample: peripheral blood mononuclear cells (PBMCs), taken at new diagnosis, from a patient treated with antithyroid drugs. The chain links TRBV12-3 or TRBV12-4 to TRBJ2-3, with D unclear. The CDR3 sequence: CASSFGGSQYF. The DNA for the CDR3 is TGTGCCAGCAGTTTCGGTGGTTCGCAGTATTTT.